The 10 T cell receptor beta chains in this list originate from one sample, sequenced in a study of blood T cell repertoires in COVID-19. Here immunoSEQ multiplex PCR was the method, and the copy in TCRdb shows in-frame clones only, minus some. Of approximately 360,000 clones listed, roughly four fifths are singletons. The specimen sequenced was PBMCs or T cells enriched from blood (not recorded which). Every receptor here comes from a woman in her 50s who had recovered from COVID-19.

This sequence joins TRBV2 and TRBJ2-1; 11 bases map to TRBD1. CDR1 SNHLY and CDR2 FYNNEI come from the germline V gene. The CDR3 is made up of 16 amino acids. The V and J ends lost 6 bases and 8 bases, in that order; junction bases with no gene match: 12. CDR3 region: CASSHPGQGALYEQFF. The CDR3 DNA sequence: TGTGCCAGCAGCCACCCCGGACAGGGGGCTTTGTATGAGCAGTTCTTC. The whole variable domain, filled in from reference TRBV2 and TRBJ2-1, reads EPEVTQTPSHQVTQMGQEVILRCVPISNHLYFYWYRQILGQKVEFLVSFYNNEISEKSEIFDDQFSVERPDGSNFTLKIRSTKLEDSAMYFCASSHPGQGALYEQFFGPGTRLTVL.

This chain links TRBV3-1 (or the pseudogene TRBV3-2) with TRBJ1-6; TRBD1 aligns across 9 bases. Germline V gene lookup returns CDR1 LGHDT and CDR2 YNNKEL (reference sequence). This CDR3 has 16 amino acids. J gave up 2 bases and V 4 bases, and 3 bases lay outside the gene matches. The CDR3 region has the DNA TGTGCCAGCAGCCGACGGGACAGGGCCTATAATTCACCCCTCCACTTT. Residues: CASSRRDRAYNSPLHF.

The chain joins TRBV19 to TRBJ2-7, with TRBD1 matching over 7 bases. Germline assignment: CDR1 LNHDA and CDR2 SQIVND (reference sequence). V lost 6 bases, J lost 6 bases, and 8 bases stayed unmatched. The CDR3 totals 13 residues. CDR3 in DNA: TGTGCCAGTAGCGCAAACAGGGGAAGCGAGCAGTACTTC. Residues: CASSANRGSEQYF.

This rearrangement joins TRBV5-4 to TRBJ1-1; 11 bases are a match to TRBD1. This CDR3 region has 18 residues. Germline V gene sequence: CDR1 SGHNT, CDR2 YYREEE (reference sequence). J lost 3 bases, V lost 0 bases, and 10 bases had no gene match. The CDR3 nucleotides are TGTGCCAGCAGCTTGGGGGCCAGTGGGACAGGGGGTTACACTGAAGCTTTCTTT. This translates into CASSLGASGTGGYTEAFF. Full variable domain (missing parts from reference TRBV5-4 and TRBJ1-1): ETGVTQSPTHLIKTRGQQVTLRCSSQSGHNTVSWYQQALGQGPQFIFQYYREEENGRGNFPPRFSGLQFPNYSSELNVNALELDDSALYLCASSLGASGTGGYTEAFFGQGTRLTVV.

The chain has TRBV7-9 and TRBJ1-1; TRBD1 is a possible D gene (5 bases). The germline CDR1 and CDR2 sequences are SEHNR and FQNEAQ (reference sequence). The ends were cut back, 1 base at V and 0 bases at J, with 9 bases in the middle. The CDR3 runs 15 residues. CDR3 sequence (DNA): TGTGCCAGCAGCTTAGTCGGGGGAATGAACACTGAAGCTTTCTTT. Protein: CASSLVGGMNTEAFF.

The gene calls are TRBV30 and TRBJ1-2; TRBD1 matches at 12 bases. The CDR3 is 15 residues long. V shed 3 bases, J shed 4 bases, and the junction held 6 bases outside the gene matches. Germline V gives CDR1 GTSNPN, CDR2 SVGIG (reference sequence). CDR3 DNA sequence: TGTGCCTGGAGGGGACAGGGGGCGCACGGCTATGGCTACACCTTC. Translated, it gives CAWRGQGAHGYGYTF.

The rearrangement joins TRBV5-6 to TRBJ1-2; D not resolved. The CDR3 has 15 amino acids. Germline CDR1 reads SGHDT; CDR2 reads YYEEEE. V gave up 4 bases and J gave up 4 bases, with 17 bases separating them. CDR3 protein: CASSRRTGVIYGYTF. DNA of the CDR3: TGTGCCAGCAGCAGACGGACCGGGGTGATCTATGGCTACACCTTC.

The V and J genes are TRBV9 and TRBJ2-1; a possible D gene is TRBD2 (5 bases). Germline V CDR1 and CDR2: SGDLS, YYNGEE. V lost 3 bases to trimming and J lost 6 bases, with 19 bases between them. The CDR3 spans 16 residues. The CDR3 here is CASSAVLGKAVNEQFF. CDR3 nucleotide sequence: TGTGCCAGCAGCGCTGTTCTCGGGAAAGCCGTCAATGAGCAGTTCTTC.

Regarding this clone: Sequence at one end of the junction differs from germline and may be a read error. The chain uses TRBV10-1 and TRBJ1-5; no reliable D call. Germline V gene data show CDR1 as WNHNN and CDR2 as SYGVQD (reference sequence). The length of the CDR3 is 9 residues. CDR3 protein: CASPHPADF. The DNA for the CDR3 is TGCGCCAGCCCCCACCCCGCGGATTTT.

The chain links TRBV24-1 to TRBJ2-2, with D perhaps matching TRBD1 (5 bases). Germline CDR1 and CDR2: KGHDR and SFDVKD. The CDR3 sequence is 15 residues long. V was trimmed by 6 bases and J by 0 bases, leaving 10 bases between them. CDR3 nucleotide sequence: TGTGCCACCAGTCCCACAGGACCGAACACCGGGGAGCTGTTTTTT. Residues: CATSPTGPNTGELFF.